This TCR beta chain originates from a study of blood T cell repertoires in COVID-19. Study-level information: The United States, Italy and Spain were the sources of the acute and convalescent COVID-19 samples.

The repertoire was sequenced with immunoSEQ multiplex PCR; TCRdb's copy has only in-frame clones and lacks some. The data contain about 100,000 clones, approximately 80% of them singletons. The receptor comes from a man between 65 and 85 years old with active or convalescent COVID-19. Input material: peripheral blood.

The DNA of the CDR3 is TGCGCCAGCAGCCCTCAGCGAAATCAGCCCCAGCATTTT. Protein: CASSPQRNQPQHF. The rearrangement joins TRBV4-3 to TRBJ1-5; D unresolved. This CDR3 spans 13 amino acids. Germline V gives CDR1 LGHNA, CDR2 YSLEER. V was shortened by 4 bases and J by 4 bases, with 8 bases between the two germline ends.